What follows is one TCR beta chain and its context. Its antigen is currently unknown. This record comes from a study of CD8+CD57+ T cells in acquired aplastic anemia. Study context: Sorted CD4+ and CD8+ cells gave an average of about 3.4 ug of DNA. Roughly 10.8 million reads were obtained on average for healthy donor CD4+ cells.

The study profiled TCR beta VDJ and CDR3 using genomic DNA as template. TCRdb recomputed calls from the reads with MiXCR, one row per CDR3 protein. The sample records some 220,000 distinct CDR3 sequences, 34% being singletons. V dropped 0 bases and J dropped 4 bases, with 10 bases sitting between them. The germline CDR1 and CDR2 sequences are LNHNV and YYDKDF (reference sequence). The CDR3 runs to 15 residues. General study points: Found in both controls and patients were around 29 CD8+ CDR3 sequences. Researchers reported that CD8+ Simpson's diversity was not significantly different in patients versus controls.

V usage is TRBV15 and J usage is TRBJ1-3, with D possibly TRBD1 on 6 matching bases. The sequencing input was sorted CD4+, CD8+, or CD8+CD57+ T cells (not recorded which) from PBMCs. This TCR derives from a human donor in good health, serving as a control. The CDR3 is CATSRDQGRGNTIYF. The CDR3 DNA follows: TGTGCCACCAGCAGAGATCAGGGGAGGGGAAACACCATATATTTT.